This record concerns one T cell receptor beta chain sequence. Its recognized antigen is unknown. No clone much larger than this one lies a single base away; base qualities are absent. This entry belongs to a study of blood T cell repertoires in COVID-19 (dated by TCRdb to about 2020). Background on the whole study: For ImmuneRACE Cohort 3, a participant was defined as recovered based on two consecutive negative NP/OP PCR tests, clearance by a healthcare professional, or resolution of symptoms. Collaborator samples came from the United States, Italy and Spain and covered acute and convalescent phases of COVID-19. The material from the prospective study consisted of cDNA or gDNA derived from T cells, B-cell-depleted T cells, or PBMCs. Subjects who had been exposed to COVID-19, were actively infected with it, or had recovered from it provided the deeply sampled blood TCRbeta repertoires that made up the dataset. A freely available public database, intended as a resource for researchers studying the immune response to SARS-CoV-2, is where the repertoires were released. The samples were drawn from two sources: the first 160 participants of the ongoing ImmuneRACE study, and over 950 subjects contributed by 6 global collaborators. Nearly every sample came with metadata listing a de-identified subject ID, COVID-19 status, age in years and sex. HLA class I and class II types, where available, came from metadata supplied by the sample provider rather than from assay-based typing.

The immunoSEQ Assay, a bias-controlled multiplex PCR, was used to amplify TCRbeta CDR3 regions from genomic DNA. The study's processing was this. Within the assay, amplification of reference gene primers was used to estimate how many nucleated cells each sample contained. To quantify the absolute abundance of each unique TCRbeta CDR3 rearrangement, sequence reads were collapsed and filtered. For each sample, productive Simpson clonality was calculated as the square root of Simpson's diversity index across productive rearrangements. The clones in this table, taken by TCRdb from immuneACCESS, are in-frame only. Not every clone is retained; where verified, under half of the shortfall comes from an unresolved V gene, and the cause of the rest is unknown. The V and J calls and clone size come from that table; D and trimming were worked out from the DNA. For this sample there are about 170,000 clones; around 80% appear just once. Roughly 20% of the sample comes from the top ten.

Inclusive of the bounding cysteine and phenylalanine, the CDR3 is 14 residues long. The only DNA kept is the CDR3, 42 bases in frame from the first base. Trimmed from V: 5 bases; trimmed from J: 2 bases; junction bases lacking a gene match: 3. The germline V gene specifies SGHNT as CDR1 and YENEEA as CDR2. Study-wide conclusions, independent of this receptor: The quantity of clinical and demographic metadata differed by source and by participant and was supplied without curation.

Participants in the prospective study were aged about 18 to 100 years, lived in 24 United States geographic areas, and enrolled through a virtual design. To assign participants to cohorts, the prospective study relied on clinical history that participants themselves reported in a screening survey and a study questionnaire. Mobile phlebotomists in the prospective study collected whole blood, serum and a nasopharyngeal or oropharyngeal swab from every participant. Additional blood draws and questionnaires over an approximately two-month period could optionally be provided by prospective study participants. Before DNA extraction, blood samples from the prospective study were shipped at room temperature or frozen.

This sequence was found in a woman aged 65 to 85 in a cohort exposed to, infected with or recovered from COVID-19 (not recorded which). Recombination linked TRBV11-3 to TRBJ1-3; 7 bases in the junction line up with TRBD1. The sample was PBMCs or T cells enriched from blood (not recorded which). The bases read TGTGCCAGCAGCGTCGGGACAGCTGGAAACACCATATATTTT. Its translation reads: CASSVGTAGNTIYF.